This TCR beta chain stems from a study of beta chain features in type 1 diabetes. Each of the CD4+ naive, central memory, regulatory and stem cell-like memory populations was sorted via CD45RO/CCR7/CD25/CD127/CD95/CD27. Expressed TCRB transcripts were sequenced after all isolated RNA was converted to cDNA. Some clones are missing from TCRdb's copy, which holds only in-frame ones; the method was immunoSEQ multiplex PCR. Of 150,000 to 200,000 clones in the sample, roughly 59% are singletons; the top ten hold roughly 0.092%. Study outcomes and limitations: TCRB CDR3s from Type 1 diabetes patients were moderately but significantly shorter in all four CD4+ subsets. In type 1 diabetes patients, VDJ junctions had fewer insertions; deletions at these junctions were more frequent.

Germline V gene sequence: CDR1 SGDLS, CDR2 YYNGEE. V shed 4 bases and J shed 7 bases, with 17 bases lying between them. CDR3 length equals 15 residues. Of note for this clone: What it binds is unknown.

This chain links TRBV9 with TRBJ1-4; tentative D call: TRBD1 (5 bases). This receptor was identified in a young man with type 1 diabetes. The sequenced sample consisted of naive CD4+ T cells from blood. The CDR3 DNA is TGTGCCAGCAGCAAAGGGACCTTACAAGGTGAAAAACTGTTTTTT. This translates into CASSKGTLQGEKLFF.